This TCR beta chain was sequenced during a study of blood T cell repertoires in COVID-19. Study-level information: T cells, B-cell-depleted T cells, or PBMCs supplied cDNA or gDNA.

The germline CDR1 and CDR2 sequences are LNHDA and SQIVND (reference sequence). The CDR3 is made up of 16 amino acids. Trimming pared 4 bases from V and 0 bases from J, leaving 16 bases between. Authors' data handling: Estimation of nucleated cell counts relied on the amplification of reference gene primers. Data came from immunoSEQ multiplex PCR; TCRdb stores just in-frame clones and leaves some out. V, J and clone size reflect that table, while D and trimming were determined from the DNA. Of 85,000 to 110,000 clones listed, roughly 82% were seen once; the top ten hold 9.5% to 15%. This TCR was recovered from a human donor in a cohort sampled during active COVID-19. The sample taken for sequencing was peripheral blood. The chain couples TRBV19 to TRBJ2-7; a weak D match, TRBD2 (7 bases). CDR3 sequence reads: CASSRGGAVSSYEQYF. Written as DNA, the CDR3 is TGTGCCAGTAGTAGGGGGGGGGCGGTGAGCTCCTACGAGCAGTACTTC.